What follows are 5 T cell receptor beta chains derived from one specimen sequenced in a study of beta chain features in type 1 diabetes. cDNA synthesis used the whole RNA isolate, giving expressed TCRB sequences. Repertoires were generated with immunoSEQ multiplex PCR, while TCRdb's copy carries only in-frame clones and drops some. The sample records around 500,000 clones, roughly an eighth being singletons. The source material was naive CD4+ T cells from blood. The source is a young woman in good health.

The rearrangement joins TRBV19 to TRBJ2-4; D might be TRBD2 (6 bases). The length of the CDR3 is 17 residues. Deletions cut 7 bases from V and 0 bases from J, with 19 bases between. The germline gives CDR1 LNHDA, CDR2 SQIVND (reference sequence). In DNA form, the CDR3 reads TGTGCCAGTAACGGAGGGACTTTCGGACTAGCCAAAAACATTCAGTACTTC. It is translated as CASNGGTFGLAKNIQYF.

This clone was detected only a few times. The same CDR3 is also encoded by other DNA sequences in this sample. This chain connects TRBV7-9 to TRBJ1-5, with 12 bases fitting TRBD1. The CDR3 spans 14 residues. V lost 5 bases and J lost 7; bases outside the gene matches: 3. Germline assignment: CDR1 SEHNR and CDR2 FQNEAQ (reference sequence). The CDR3 protein is CASSAGTGGQPQHF. For the CDR3, the DNA is TGTGCCAGCAGCGCAGGGACAGGGGGCCAGCCCCAGCATTTT.

This clone was detected only a few times. V gene TRBV30 combines with J gene TRBJ1-5; 10 bases match TRBD1. J lost 6 bases, V lost 3 bases, and 5 bases had no gene match. Per the germline V gene, CDR1 is GTSNPN and CDR2 is SVGIG (reference sequence). The CDR3 runs 14 residues. In DNA, the CDR3 is TGTGCCTGGAGGGGGACAGGGGTGAGTCAGCCCCAGCATTTT. It specifies CAWRGTGVSQPQHF.

This clone was counted many times. The chain combines TRBV14 with TRBJ2-1; no clear D. Looked up from germline, CDR1 is SGHDN and CDR2 is FVKESK. Trimming left V 0 bases short and J 10 bases short, with 10 bases between. The length of the CDR3 is 13 residues. This CDR3 reads CASSQDLAYEQFF. The CDR3 DNA reads TGTGCCAGCAGCCAAGATTTGGCTTACGAGCAGTTCTTC.

The rearrangement uses TRBV15 and TRBJ2-3; D might be TRBD2 (5 bases). Trimming cost V 2 bases and J 0 bases, with 9 bases left between them. Germline lookup yields CDR1 LNHNV and CDR2 YYDKDF (reference sequence). The CDR3 contains 15 residues. The CDR3 loop is CATSRKGGSTDTQYF. CDR3 DNA: TGTGCCACCAGCAGAAAGGGCGGGAGCACAGATACGCAGTATTTT.